The 19 T cell receptor beta chains presented below share a single source sample, sequenced in a study of a mutant IDH1 vaccine in newly diagnosed glioma. Stated time point: baseline, week 1 (first vaccination visit). This sample's treatment: pre-vaccination baseline after standard-of-care therapy. The assay was immunoSEQ multiplex PCR, and TCRdb's table has in-frame clones only and misses some. This table holds tens of thousands of clones, 65% to 90% found once. The sample was PBMCs, taken from a glioma patient treated with radiotherapy, temozolomide or both. The receptors originated from a man aged 25-40 years with glioma.

The rearrangement links TRBV7-6 to TRBJ1-5, with D perhaps matching TRBD1 (5 bases). Germline-derived CDR1 and CDR2 are SGHVS and FNYEAQ. The CDR3 sequence is 14 residues long. The ends were cut back, 5 bases at V and 2 bases at J, with 10 bases in the middle. In nucleotides, the CDR3 is TGTGCCAGCAGCCCCACGGGGGGCAATCAGCCCCAGCATTTT. Amino acid sequence: CASSPTGGNQPQHF.

The chain has TRBV27 and TRBJ2-3; TRBD1 or TRBD2 may be the D gene (5 bases each). The CDR3 runs to 16 residues. The germline V gene has CDR1 MNHEY and CDR2 SMNVEV (reference sequence). The germline V and J ends were trimmed by 9 bases and 1 base, with 20 bases remaining between them. The CDR3 reads CASTESGTVGTDTQYF. The CDR3 nucleotides read TGTGCCAGTACGGAATCCGGGACCGTCGGCACAGATACGCAGTATTTT.

This clone was observed a single time. This rearrangement joins TRBV7-8 to TRBJ1-1; no reliable D call. The CDR3 runs to 20 residues. Trimming cost V 1 base and J 1 base, with 25 bases left between them. CDR1 is SGHVS and CDR2 is FQNEAQ in the germline V gene. The CDR3 region has the DNA TGTGCCAGCAGCTTAGTTTTTGACCAAACAACAGCAAAACAGAACACTGAAGCTTTCTTT. Its translation: CASSLVFDQTTAKQNTEAFF.

The V call is TRBV5-1, the J call TRBJ1-2; no definite D call. Germline V CDR1 and CDR2: SGHRS, YFSETQ. V gave up 2 bases and J gave up 4 bases, with 9 bases separating them. This CDR3 has 13 residues. The CDR3 reads CASSLNIFYGYTF. In DNA, the CDR3 is TGCGCCAGCAGCTTAAACATTTTCTATGGCTACACCTTC.

J is TRBJ1-5 and V is TRBV2; the D gene is possibly TRBD1 (6 bases). Germline CDR1 SNHLY, CDR2 FYNNEI. The V and J ends lost 3 bases and 0 bases respectively, with 18 bases between them. The CDR3 totals 18 residues. The CDR3 loop reads CASSEGGWGGYSNQPQHF. The CDR3 nucleotides are TGTGCCAGCAGTGAGGGGGGCTGGGGTGGATATAGCAATCAGCCCCAGCATTTT.

V usage is TRBV5-1 and J usage is TRBJ1-1; D gene unclear. The CDR3 has 13 amino acids. Germline V gene lookup returns CDR1 SGHRS and CDR2 YFSETQ. Deletions cut 3 bases from V and 4 bases from J, with 10 bases between. The CDR3 spells CASSSDVLTEAFF. The CDR3 DNA reads as TGCGCCAGCAGCTCGGACGTACTCACTGAAGCTTTCTTT. Combining the CDR3 with reference TRBV5-1 and TRBJ1-1 gives the whole variable domain KAGVTQTPRYLIKTRGQQVTLSCSPISGHRSVSWYQQTPGQGLQFLFEYFSETQRNKGNFPGRFSGRQFSNSRSEMNVSTLELGDSALYLCASSSDVLTEAFFGQGTRLTVV.

The chain joins TRBV5-5 to TRBJ2-3; no clear D. CDR3 length equals 14 residues. V was trimmed by 3 bases and J by 2 bases, leaving 10 bases between them. CDR1 is SGHKS, CDR2 YYEKEE, per germline (reference sequence). CDR3 coding DNA: TGTGCCAGCAGCTCTGCCCAGGACACAGATACGCAGTATTTT. Translated, it gives CASSSAQDTDTQYF.

The gene calls are TRBV28 and TRBJ1-2, with D tentatively TRBD1 (6 bases). Germline assignment: CDR1 MDHEN and CDR2 SYDVKM. Trimming pared 4 bases from V and 6 bases from J, leaving 21 bases between. CDR3 size: 16 residues. CDR3 bases: TGTGCCAGCAGTTCGGCCCTTGGCGGGGGGCAAGATGGCTACACCTTC. Encoded protein: CASSSALGGGQDGYTF.

The rearrangement joins TRBV5-1 to TRBJ1-1, with no clear D. V lost 4 bases to trimming and J lost 1 base, with 11 bases between them. This CDR3 region has 14 residues. Germline CDR1 SGHRS, CDR2 YFSETQ. The CDR3 here is CASSRREKNTEAFF. CDR3 DNA: TGCGCCAGCAGCCGCCGGGAAAAGAACACTGAAGCTTTCTTT.

This clone was picked up a small number of times. This sequence joins TRBV5-1 and TRBJ1-5; D not resolved. The V gene's germline CDR1 is SGHRS and CDR2 YFSETQ. The CDR3 extends over 13 amino acids. The V end was cut by 4 bases, the J end by 6 bases, with 11 bases between. The CDR3 here is CASSTVEGQPQHF. CDR3 DNA sequence: TGCGCCAGCAGCACGGTCGAGGGTCAGCCCCAGCATTTT.

This chain connects TRBV27 to TRBJ1-2; tentatively, D is TRBD1 (6 bases). Trimming pared 2 bases from V and 6 bases from J, leaving 16 bases between. From germline, CDR1 is MNHEY and CDR2 SMNVEV (reference sequence). This CDR3 has 15 residues. The CDR3 loop is CASSLRGSQGHGYTF. The CDR3, as DNA: TGTGCCAGCAGTTTACGAGGATCCCAGGGGCATGGCTACACCTTC.

The chain has TRBV7-9 and TRBJ2-3; D gene unclear. Trimming cost V 4 bases and J 2 bases, with 7 bases left between them. Germline lookup yields CDR1 SEHNR and CDR2 FQNEAQ (reference sequence). The CDR3 is 13 residues long. CDR3 nucleotides: TGTGCCAGCAGCTCAGCCGTCACAGATACGCAGTATTTT. It is translated as CASSSAVTDTQYF.

Only one count was recorded for this clone. The chain has TRBV7-8 and TRBJ1-5; D is ambiguous. Germline V CDR1 and CDR2: SGHVS, FQNEAQ. V was shortened by 2 bases and J by 1 base, with 12 bases between the two germline ends. The CDR3 loop spans 16 amino acids. DNA for the CDR3: TGTGCCAGCAGCTTACGGGCTGGGCGAAGCAATCAGCCCCAGCATTTT. Its protein is CASSLRAGRSNQPQHF.

The chain joins TRBV4-2 to TRBJ2-5; 9 bases are shared with TRBD1. The J call is in doubt because the DNA end fits TRBJ2-7 better. Germline V CDR1 and CDR2: LGHNA, YNFKEQ. This CDR3 contains 16 residues. The CDR3 reads CASSPERTGAHHEQYF. CDR3 coding DNA: TGTGCCAGCAGCCCCGAACGGACAGGGGCCCACCACGAGCAGTACTTC.

With respect to this clone: In the same sample, other DNA sequences code for this CDR3. The chain uses TRBV5-1 and TRBJ1-2; 7 positions agree with TRBD1. CDR1 is SGHRS, CDR2 YFSETQ, per germline. This CDR3 has 14 residues. After removal of 0 bases from V and 6 bases from J, the junction contained 5 bases not matched to a gene. Here the CDR3 reads CASSLVGGSDGYTF. The CDR3 DNA reads TGCGCCAGCAGCTTGGTAGGGGGCTCTGATGGCTACACCTTC.

In nucleotides, the CDR3 is TGTGCCAGCTCACAACTAGACGTGGCAGGGGGACCGGGCACTGAAGCTTTCTTT. Its protein product is CASSQLDVAGGPGTEAFF. The chain couples TRBV18 to TRBJ1-1; 7 bases line up with TRBD1. With 4 bases clipped from V and 4 bases from J, the junction kept 18 bases outside the gene matches. The CDR3 spans 18 residues. The germline gives CDR1 KGHSH, CDR2 LQKENI.

The rearrangement joins TRBV29-1 to TRBJ1-5; D remains ambiguous. There are 12 residues in the CDR3. Trimming removed 7 bases from V and 6 bases from J, with 13 bases in between. The germline gives CDR1 SQVTM, CDR2 ANQGSEA. The CDR3: CSARVGGQPQHF. As DNA, the CDR3 is TGCAGCGCTAGGGTCGGTGGTCAGCCCCAGCATTTT.

The V gene is TRBV10-1, the J gene TRBJ2-3; D remains unclear. The CDR3 is 14 residues long. Germline values: CDR1 WNHNN, CDR2 SYGVQD (reference sequence). V gave up 6 bases and J gave up 2 bases, with 12 bases separating them. The CDR3 DNA sequence: TGCGCCAGCAGCGACCTCGACTTCACAGATACGCAGTATTTT. Its translation: CASSDLDFTDTQYF.

The chain employs TRBV19 and TRBJ1-5, with D unclear. V dropped 7 bases and J dropped 5 bases, with 24 bases sitting between them. The CDR3 length is 17 residues. Per germline, CDR1 LNHDA and CDR2 SQIVND (reference sequence). CDR3 bases: TGTGCCAGTACCATGGGGTTCGGCGAGCTCAACTATCAGCCCCAGCATTTT. Translation gives CASTMGFGELNYQPQHF.